Each of the 27 T cell receptor beta chains below was sequenced from the same sample in a study of T cell changes during pregnancy in multiple sclerosis. The repertoire was sequenced with immunoSEQ multiplex PCR; TCRdb's copy has only in-frame clones and lacks some. The repertoire consists of fewer than 40,000 clones, with 91% occurring once and the leading ten covering about 12%. Sequenced material: CD8+ T cells from peripheral blood mononuclear cells, taken after pregnancy. Every receptor here comes from a female donor with multiple sclerosis, enrolled in a pregnancy study.

V gene TRBV21-1 combines with J gene TRBJ2-1; the table names TRBD2, a call not compared with the DNA. TRBV21-1 is classified as a pseudogene. The CDR3 runs 17 residues. The CDR3 DNA reads as TGTGCCAGCAGCAAAAATTGGGGCGGGAGGGCCGAGCCTGAGCAGTTCTTC. Translating it yields CASSKNWGGRAEPEQFF.

The genes are TRBV19 and TRBJ1-1, with TRBD1 as a possible D gene (6 bases). The CDR3 consists of 16 residues. V gave up 7 bases and J gave up 1 base, with 19 bases separating them. From germline, CDR1 is LNHDA and CDR2 SQIVND (reference sequence). The CDR3 protein is CASTLLSRTENTEAFF. CDR3 nucleotides: TGTGCCAGTACCCTTCTATCGAGGACAGAGAACACTGAAGCTTTCTTT.

J is TRBJ2-5 and V is TRBV27, with D perhaps TRBD2 (5 bases). Trimming removed 7 bases from V and 2 bases from J, with 17 bases in between. There are 15 residues in the CDR3. Per the germline V gene, CDR1 is MNHEY and CDR2 is SMNVEV (reference sequence). The CDR3 is CASKESEGSQETQYF. CDR3 coding DNA: TGTGCCAGCAAGGAGTCAGAGGGATCTCAAGAGACCCAGTACTTC.

This chain connects TRBV18 to TRBJ2-1, with TRBD2 matching 11 bases. The V gene's germline CDR1 is KGHSH and CDR2 LQKENI. This CDR3 is 16 amino acids long. The V and J ends lost 2 bases and 7 bases, in that order; junction bases with no gene match: 7. CDR3 loop: CASSPMGLAALNEQFF. For the CDR3, the DNA is TGTGCCAGCTCACCAATGGGACTAGCGGCCTTAAATGAGCAGTTCTTC. Together with reference TRBV18 and TRBJ2-1, the CDR3 gives the full variable domain: NAGVMQNPRHLVRRRGQEARLRCSPMKGHSHVYWYRQLPEEGLKFMVYLQKENIIDESGMPKERFSAEFPKEGPSILRIQQVVRGDSAAYFCASSPMGLAALNEQFFGPGTRLTVL.

The CDR3 coding sequence is TGTGCCAGCCGCACTAGTTTCGATGAGCAGTTCTTC. As protein: CASRTSFDEQFF. The V and J genes are TRBV27 and TRBJ2-1; tentative D call: TRBD2 (5 bases). V was pared by 8 bases and J by 8 bases, with 13 bases between. The CDR3 runs 12 residues. Germline CDR1 reads MNHEY; CDR2 reads SMNVEV (reference sequence).

The genes are TRBV6-6 and TRBJ1-2; TRBD1 is a possible D gene (5 bases). Germline CDR1 MNHNY, CDR2 SVGAGI (reference sequence). The V and J ends lost 6 bases and 1 base respectively, with 15 bases between them. CDR3 size: 15 residues. CDR3 sequence: CASSRSGGDNYGYTF. In DNA, the CDR3 is TGTGCCAGCAGCCGCAGCGGGGGTGATAACTATGGCTACACCTTC.

The chain links TRBV6-6 to TRBJ2-1; weak D call: TRBD1 (6 bases). This CDR3 contains 12 residues. CDR1 and CDR2 from the germline V gene are MNHNY and SVGAGI (reference sequence). The germline V and J ends were trimmed by 5 bases and 8 bases, with 10 bases remaining between them. The CDR3 coding sequence is TGTGCCAGCAGTCCACAGGGATATGAGCAGTTCTTC. It specifies CASSPQGYEQFF.

The chain recombines TRBV27 with TRBJ2-1, with 9 positions matching TRBD2. CDR1 and CDR2 from the germline V gene are MNHEY and SMNVEV (reference sequence). V lost 11 bases to trimming and J lost 4 bases; unmatched junction nucleotides: 9. CDR3 length equals 14 residues. The CDR3 bases are TGTGCCGTTGCAGGGAGCGGGAGGTACAATGAGCAGTTCTTC. It translates to CAVAGSGRYNEQFF.

This chain uses TRBV5-5 with TRBJ2-1, with 12 bases lining up with TRBD2. With 6 bases clipped from V and 0 bases from J, the junction kept 4 bases outside the gene matches. CDR1 and CDR2 from the germline V gene are SGHKS and YYEKEE (reference sequence). The CDR3 loop spans 16 amino acids. CDR3: CASTRTSGNSYNEQFF. In nucleotides, the CDR3 is TGTGCCAGCACCAGGACTAGCGGGAACTCCTACAATGAGCAGTTCTTC. The whole variable domain, filled in from reference TRBV5-5 and TRBJ2-1, reads DAGVTQSPTHLIKTRGQQVTLRCSPISGHKSVSWYQQVLGQGPQFIFQYYEKEERGRGNFPDRFSARQFPNYSSELNVNALLLGDSALYLCASTRTSGNSYNEQFFGPGTRLTVL.

The J gene is TRBJ1-5, the V gene TRBV28; D is perhaps TRBD1 (5 bases). V was cut by 5 bases and J by 0 bases, with 17 bases left in between. Germline V gene lookup returns CDR1 MDHEN and CDR2 SYDVKM. The CDR3 extends over 17 amino acids. The CDR3, as DNA: TGTGCCAGCAGTCAGACCCCGGGGGTTTATAGCAATCAGCCCCAGCATTTT. Translated, it gives CASSQTPGVYSNQPQHF.

The chain couples TRBV9 to TRBJ1-1; possible D gene TRBD1, 5 bases. CDR1 is SGDLS, CDR2 YYNGEE, per germline. V dropped 0 bases and J dropped 1 base, with 13 bases sitting between them. This CDR3 spans 16 amino acids. In nucleotides, the CDR3 is TGTGCCAGCAGCGTAGAGGCAGGGATTCCGAACACTGAAGCTTTCTTT. It encodes CASSVEAGIPNTEAFF.

CDR3 region: CASSFGAGSNQPQHF. CDR3 DNA: TGTGCCAGCAGCTTCGGGGCGGGGAGCAATCAGCCCCAGCATTTT. J is TRBJ1-5 and V is TRBV5-6; a weak D match, TRBD1 (5 bases). Germline CDR1 reads SGHDT; CDR2 reads YYEEEE. The V and J ends lost 2 bases and 1 base respectively, with 10 bases between them. The CDR3 contains 15 residues.

V and J are TRBV7-9 and TRBJ2-5, with D possibly matching TRBD1 (5 bases). Germline CDR1 is SEHNR and CDR2 is FQNEAQ (reference sequence). Trimming stripped 2 bases from V and 3 bases from J, with 7 bases between. The CDR3 sequence is 13 residues long. In nucleotides, the CDR3 is TGTGCCAGCAGCTTAAAACAGGAAGAGACCCAGTACTTC. Its protein is CASSLKQEETQYF.

The chain joins TRBV9 to TRBJ2-2, with 8 positions matching TRBD2. The CDR3 loop spans 15 amino acids. The V segment lost 3 bases and the J segment 7 bases; nucleotides outside the gene matches: 8. Germline loops: CDR1 SGDLS, CDR2 YYNGEE. The CDR3 DNA reads as TGTGCCAGCAGCGCCGCGGGGGGTAGGGGCGGGGAGCTGTTTTTT. Translation gives CASSAAGGRGGELFF.

This clone was picked up one time. The chain recombines TRBV2 with TRBJ2-7; no clear D gene. This CDR3 comprises 13 residues. V was pared by 4 bases and J by 4 bases, with 11 bases between. The germline V gene encodes CDR1 SNHLY and CDR2 FYNNEI. The CDR3 is CASSGPRPYEQYF. The CDR3 nucleotides read TGTGCCAGCAGTGGGCCCCGCCCATACGAGCAGTACTTC.

V and J are TRBV28 and TRBJ1-5; the D gene is possibly TRBD1 (6 bases). The CDR3 is made up of 13 amino acids. Germline-derived CDR1 and CDR2 are MDHEN and SYDVKM. V shed 6 bases and J shed 4 bases, with 10 bases lying between them. The CDR3 is CASRGGGNQPQHF. In nucleotides, the CDR3 is TGTGCCAGCAGGGGAGGGGGAAATCAGCCCCAGCATTTT.

V gene TRBV10-3 combines with J gene TRBJ2-1; TRBD2 matches at 12 bases. Germline-derived CDR1 and CDR2 are ENHRY and SYGVKD. The CDR3 length is 15 residues. Trimming cost V 6 bases and J 9 bases; bases outside gene matches: 9. The CDR3 coding sequence is TGTGCCATCAGCGCCCTAGCGGGAGGGTCCAGTGAGCAGTTCTTC. Residues: CAISALAGGSSEQFF.

The chain links TRBV6-1 to TRBJ2-7, with 7 bases matching TRBD2. V was clipped by 2 bases and J by 3 bases; unmatched bases: 7. This CDR3 region has 15 residues. Germline values: CDR1 MNHNS, CDR2 SASEGT. CDR3 coding DNA: TGTGCCAGCAGTGAACGACTGGGAGGGAGCTACGAGCAGTACTTC. The encoded protein is CASSERLGGSYEQYF.

The V and J genes are TRBV10-3 and TRBJ2-5; the match to TRBD2 covers 7 bases. V lost 8 bases and J lost 3; bases outside the gene matches: 12. The CDR3 loop spans 15 amino acids. Germline CDR1 is ENHRY and CDR2 is SYGVKD. The CDR3 reads CAILRSGGLKETQYF. CDR3 DNA: TGTGCCATCTTAAGGTCGGGGGGTTTAAAAGAGACCCAGTACTTC.

The J gene is TRBJ2-1, the V gene TRBV19, with TRBD2 as a possible D gene (6 bases). Between the trimmed V and J ends, which lost 3 bases and 2 bases, there was a span of 11 bases. The CDR3 is 15 amino acids. Germline V CDR1 and CDR2: LNHDA, SQIVND (reference sequence). The CDR3 loop is CASSMGRGPYNEQFF. The CDR3 coding sequence is TGTGCCAGTAGTATGGGGCGGGGACCCTACAATGAGCAGTTCTTC.

This chain joins TRBV25-1 and TRBJ2-1; 8 bases line up with TRBD2. V trimming: 6 bases; J trimming: 2 bases; junction bases outside the gene matches: 3. Germline values: CDR1 MGHDK, CDR2 SYGVNS. The CDR3 covers 14 residues. The CDR3 reads CASRTSGTYNEQFF. The DNA of the CDR3 is TGTGCCAGCAGAACTAGCGGAACCTACAATGAGCAGTTCTTC.

The chain combines TRBV19 with TRBJ1-1; D is perhaps TRBD1 (5 bases). The CDR3 runs to 12 residues. Germline CDR1 reads LNHDA; CDR2 reads SQIVND (reference sequence). Trimming stripped 7 bases from V and 5 bases from J, with 11 bases between. CDR3 coding DNA: TGTGCCAGTATATGGGGGGGGACTGAAGCTTTCTTT. Encoded protein: CASIWGGTEAFF.

The chain has TRBV2 and TRBJ2-3; D is ambiguous. CDR1 is SNHLY, CDR2 FYNNEI, per germline. CDR3 length: 12 amino acids. In DNA form, the CDR3 reads TGTGCACTCGTCACAGATGCAGATACGCAGTATTTT. Protein product: CALVTDADTQYF.

The chain employs TRBV4-1 and TRBJ2-7, with unresolved D. The CDR3 is 11 amino acids. Germline CDR1 MGHRA, CDR2 YSYEKL. V was shortened by 3 bases and J by 7 bases, with 7 bases between the two germline ends. DNA for the CDR3: TGCGCCAGCAGCCATTTGACAGAGCAGTACTTC. This translates into CASSHLTEQYF.

CDR3 sequence reads: CAWIQGWEETQYF. The CDR3 nucleotides are TGTGCCTGGATACAGGGTTGGGAAGAGACCCAGTACTTC. The chain carries TRBV30 and TRBJ2-5; D is possibly TRBD1 (6 bases). The CDR3 sequence is 13 residues long. From germline, CDR1 is GTSNPN and CDR2 SVGIG (reference sequence). V dropped 4 bases and J dropped 3 bases, with 12 bases sitting between them.

The chain has TRBV5-1 and TRBJ2-1; D remains ambiguous. The length of the CDR3 is 11 residues. Germline loops: CDR1 SGHRS, CDR2 YFSETQ. Deletions cut 2 bases from V and 10 bases from J, with 7 bases between. CDR3 region: CASSLTEEQFF. As DNA, the CDR3 is TGCGCCAGCAGCTTAACAGAAGAGCAGTTCTTC.

The sample holds one count of this clone. The chain joins TRBV2 to TRBJ1-5; D unresolved. Germline values: CDR1 SNHLY, CDR2 FYNNEI. V was shortened by 7 bases and J by 2 bases, with 15 bases between the two germline ends. This CDR3 region has 15 residues. The CDR3 nucleotides are TGTGCCAGCACGACCCCAGAGAGGCGCAATCAGCCCCAGCATTTT. Its translation is CASTTPERRNQPQHF.